This T cell receptor (beta chain) was recovered during a study of T-cell memory formation after mild COVID-19. Study results and limitations: A balance of CD4 and CD8 characterized clones contracting day 15 to 85, whereas later expanders leaned CD4+. A subset of responding clones appeared in pre-infection memory, suggesting cross-reactive memory joined.

Via MiXCR, TCRdb re-called the 5' RACE reads, giving one row per CDR3 protein. Here the sample spans roughly 510,000 distinct CDR3 sequences, roughly 17% being singletons. On this clonotype itself: The antigen is undetermined.

The CDR3 is 14 residues long. Germline values: CDR1 DFQATT, CDR2 SNEGSKA (reference sequence). V shed 2 bases and J shed 3 bases, with 10 bases lying between them. The J gene is TRBJ1-4, the V gene TRBV20-1; tentatively, D is TRBD1 (6 bases). The origin of this receptor is an adult woman who had mild COVID-19 (a few samples of this study predate the infection). Cell type and time point are not known. The material sequenced was PBMCs or a T cell subset sorted from them (not recorded which). CDR3 in amino acids: CSARKGGPNEKLFF. DNA of the CDR3: TGCAGTGCTAGAAAAGGGGGGCCTAATGAAAAACTGTTTTTT.